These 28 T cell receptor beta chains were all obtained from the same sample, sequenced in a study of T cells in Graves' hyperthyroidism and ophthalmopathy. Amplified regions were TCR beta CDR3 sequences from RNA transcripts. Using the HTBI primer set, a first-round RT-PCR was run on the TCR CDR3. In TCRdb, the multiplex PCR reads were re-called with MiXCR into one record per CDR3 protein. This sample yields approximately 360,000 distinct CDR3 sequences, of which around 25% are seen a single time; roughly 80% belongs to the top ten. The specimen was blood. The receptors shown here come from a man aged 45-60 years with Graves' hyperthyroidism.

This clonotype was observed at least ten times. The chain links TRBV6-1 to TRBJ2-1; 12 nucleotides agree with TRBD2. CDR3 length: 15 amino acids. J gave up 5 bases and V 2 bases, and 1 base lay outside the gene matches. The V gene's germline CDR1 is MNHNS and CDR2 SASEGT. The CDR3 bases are TGTGCCAGCAGTGAACTAGCGGGAGGGCACAATGAGCAGTTCTTC. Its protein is CASSELAGGHNEQFF.

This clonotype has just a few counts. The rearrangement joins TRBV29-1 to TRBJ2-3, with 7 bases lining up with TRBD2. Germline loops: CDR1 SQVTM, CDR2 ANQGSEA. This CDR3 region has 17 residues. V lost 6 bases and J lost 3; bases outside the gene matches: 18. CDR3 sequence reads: CSVRTPLGTTYTDTQYF. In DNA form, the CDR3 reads TGCAGCGTCCGCACCCCTTTAGGGACTACTTATACAGATACGCAGTATTTT.

CDR3 nucleotide sequence: TGTGCCAGCAGTTACAGGGGCAGGGTCTACAATGAGCAGTTCTTC. This sequence encodes CASSYRGRVYNEQFF. This chain joins TRBV6-5 and TRBJ2-1, with D tentatively TRBD1 (5 bases). CDR1 MNHEY and CDR2 SVGAGI come from the germline V gene. Trimming removed 2 bases from V and 3 bases from J, with 11 bases in between. This CDR3 is built from 15 residues.

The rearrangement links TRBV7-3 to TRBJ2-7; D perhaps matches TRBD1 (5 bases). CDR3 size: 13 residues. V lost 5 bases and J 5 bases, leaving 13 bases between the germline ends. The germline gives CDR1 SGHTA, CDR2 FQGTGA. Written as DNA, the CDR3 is TGTGCCAGCAGCGTAGAGCGCAGGGACGAGCAGTACTTC. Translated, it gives CASSVERRDEQYF.

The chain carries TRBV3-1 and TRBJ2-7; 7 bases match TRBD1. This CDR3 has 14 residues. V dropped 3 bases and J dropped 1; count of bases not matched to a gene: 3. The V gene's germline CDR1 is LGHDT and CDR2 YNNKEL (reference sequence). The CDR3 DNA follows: TGTGCCAGCAGCCAGGCAGGGGGTTCCTACGAGCAGTACTTC. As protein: CASSQAGGSYEQYF.

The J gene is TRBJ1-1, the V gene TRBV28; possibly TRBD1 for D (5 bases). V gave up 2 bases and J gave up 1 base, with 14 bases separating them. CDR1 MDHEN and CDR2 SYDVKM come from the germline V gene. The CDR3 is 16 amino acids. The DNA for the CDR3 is TGTGCCAGCAGTTTACCCCCGGGACCGAGGAACACTGAAGCTTTCTTT. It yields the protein CASSLPPGPRNTEAFF. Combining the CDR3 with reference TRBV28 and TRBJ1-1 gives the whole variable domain DVKVTQSSRYLVKRTGEKVFLECVQDMDHENMFWYRQDPGLGLRLIYFSYDVKMKEKGDIPEGYSVSREKKERFSLILESASTNQTSMYLCASSLPPGPRNTEAFFGQGTRLTVV.

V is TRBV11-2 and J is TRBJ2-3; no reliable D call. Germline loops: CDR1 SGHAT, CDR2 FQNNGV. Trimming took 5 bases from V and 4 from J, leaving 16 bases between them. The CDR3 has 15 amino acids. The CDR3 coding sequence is TGTGCCAGCAGCGTCCCGGGTAGGGCGGCAGATACGCAGTATTTT. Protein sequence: CASSVPGRAADTQYF.

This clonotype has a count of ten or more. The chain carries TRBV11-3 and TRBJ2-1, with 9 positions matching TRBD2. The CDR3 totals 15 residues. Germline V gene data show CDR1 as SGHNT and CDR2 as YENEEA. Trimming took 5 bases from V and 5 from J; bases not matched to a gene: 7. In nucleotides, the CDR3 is TGTGCCAGCAGCCCCGGCCGGACTAGCGACAATGAGCAGTTCTTC. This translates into CASSPGRTSDNEQFF.

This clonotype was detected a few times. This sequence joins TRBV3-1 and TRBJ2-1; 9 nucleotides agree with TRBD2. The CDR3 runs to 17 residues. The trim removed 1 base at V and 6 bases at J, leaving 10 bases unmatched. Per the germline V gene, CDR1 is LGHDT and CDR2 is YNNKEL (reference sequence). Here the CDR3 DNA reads TGTGCCAGCAGCCAAGGGAGGAGGGCGGGAGGGGGCAATGAGCAGTTCTTC. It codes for CASSQGRRAGGGNEQFF.

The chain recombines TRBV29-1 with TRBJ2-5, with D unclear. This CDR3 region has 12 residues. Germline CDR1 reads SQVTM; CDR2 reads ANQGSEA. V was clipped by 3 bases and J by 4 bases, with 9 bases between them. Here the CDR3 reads CSVEESSETQYF. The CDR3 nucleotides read TGCAGCGTTGAGGAGAGCTCAGAGACCCAGTACTTC.

The CDR3 sequence: CSARPSYEQYF. CDR3 bases: TGCAGTGCTAGACCCTCCTACGAGCAGTACTTC. The chain has TRBV20-1 and TRBJ2-7, with D unclear. CDR1 and CDR2 (germline): DFQATT, SNEGSKA (reference sequence). The CDR3 covers 11 residues. V lost 2 bases to trimming and J lost 0 bases, with 2 bases between them.

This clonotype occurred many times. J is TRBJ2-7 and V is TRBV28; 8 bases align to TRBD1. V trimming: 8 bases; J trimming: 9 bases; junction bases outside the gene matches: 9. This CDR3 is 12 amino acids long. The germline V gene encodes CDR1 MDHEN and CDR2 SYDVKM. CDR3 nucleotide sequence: TGTGCCAGCGGAAATCAGGGGGCCAGGCAGTACTTC. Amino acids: CASGNQGARQYF.

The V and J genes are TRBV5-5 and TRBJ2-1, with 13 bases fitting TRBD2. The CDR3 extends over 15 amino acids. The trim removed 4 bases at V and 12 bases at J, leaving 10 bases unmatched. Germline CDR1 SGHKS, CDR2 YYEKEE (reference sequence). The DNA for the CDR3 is TGTGCCAGCAGCAAAGTACTAGCGGGAGGGCCCGGGCAGTTCTTC. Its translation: CASSKVLAGGPGQFF.

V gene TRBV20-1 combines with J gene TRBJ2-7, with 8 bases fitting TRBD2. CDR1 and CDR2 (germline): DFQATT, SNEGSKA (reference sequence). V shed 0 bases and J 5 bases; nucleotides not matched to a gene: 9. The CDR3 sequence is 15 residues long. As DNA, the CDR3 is TGCAGTGCTAGAGATACGGGAGGGCCGGCCCACGAGCAGTACTTC. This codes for CSARDTGGPAHEQYF.

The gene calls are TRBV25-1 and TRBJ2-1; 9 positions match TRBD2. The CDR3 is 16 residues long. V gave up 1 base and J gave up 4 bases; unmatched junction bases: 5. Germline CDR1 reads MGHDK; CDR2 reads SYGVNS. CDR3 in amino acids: CASSESASGKYNEQFF. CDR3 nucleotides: TGTGCCAGCAGTGAATCGGCTAGCGGGAAATACAATGAGCAGTTCTTC. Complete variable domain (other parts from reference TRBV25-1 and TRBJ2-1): EADIYQTPRYLVIGTGKKITLECSQTMGHDKMYWYQQDPGMELHLIHYSYGVNSTEKGDLSSESTVSRIRTEHFPLTLESARPSHTSQYLCASSESASGKYNEQFFGPGTRLTVL.

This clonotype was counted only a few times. For the CDR3, the DNA is TGTGCCACCAGTGTCGGGGGGCAAGAGACCCAGTACTTC. It codes for CATSVGGQETQYF. This sequence joins TRBV24-1 and TRBJ2-5; 7 bases align to TRBD2. The CDR3 sequence is 13 residues long. Germline CDR1 KGHDR, CDR2 SFDVKD. J lost 2 bases, V lost 5 bases, and 1 base had no gene match.

The CDR3 region has the DNA TGTGCCAGCAGGGGGGGGCCAGCCAGCGGCTACACCTTC. The encoded protein is CASRGGPASGYTF. This chain links TRBV28 with TRBJ1-2; TRBD1 is a possible D gene (6 bases). V was shortened by 6 bases and J by 8 bases, with 16 bases between the two germline ends. CDR1 and CDR2 from the germline V gene are MDHEN and SYDVKM. This CDR3 spans 13 amino acids.

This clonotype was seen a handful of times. The CDR3 here is CASRSGRVPTDTQYF. The CDR3 region has the DNA TGTGCCAGCAGGAGCGGGAGAGTACCCACAGATACGCAGTATTTT. The chain carries TRBV5-4 and TRBJ2-3, with 8 bases matching TRBD2. Germline trimming cut 5 bases from V and 2 bases from J; bases unmatched to any gene: 7. The CDR3 sequence is 15 residues long. Germline CDR1 SGHNT, CDR2 YYREEE (reference sequence).

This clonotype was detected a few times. CDR3 DNA: TGTGCCAGCACCAATGGTCCCGGGACAGGGTTTCAAGATGAGCAGTTCTTC. Translating gives CASTNGPGTGFQDEQFF. The chain recombines TRBV27 with TRBJ2-1; TRBD1 aligns across 9 bases. The CDR3 has 17 amino acids. V shed 7 bases and J 8 bases; nucleotides not matched to a gene: 18. CDR1 and CDR2 from the germline V gene are MNHEY and SMNVEV (reference sequence).

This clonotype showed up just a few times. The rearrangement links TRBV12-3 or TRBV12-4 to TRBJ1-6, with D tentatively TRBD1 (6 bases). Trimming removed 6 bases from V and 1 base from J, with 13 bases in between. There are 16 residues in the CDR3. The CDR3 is CASSKRGGSYNSPLHF. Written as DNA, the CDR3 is TGTGCCAGCAGCAAACGAGGGGGGTCCTATAATTCACCCCTCCACTTT.

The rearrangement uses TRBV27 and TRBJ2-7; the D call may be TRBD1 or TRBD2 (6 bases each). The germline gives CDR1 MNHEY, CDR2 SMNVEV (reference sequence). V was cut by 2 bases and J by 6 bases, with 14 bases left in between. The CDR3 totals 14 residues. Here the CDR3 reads CASSLETGGVEQYF. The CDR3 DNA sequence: TGTGCCAGCAGTTTAGAGACAGGAGGGGTCGAGCAGTACTTC.

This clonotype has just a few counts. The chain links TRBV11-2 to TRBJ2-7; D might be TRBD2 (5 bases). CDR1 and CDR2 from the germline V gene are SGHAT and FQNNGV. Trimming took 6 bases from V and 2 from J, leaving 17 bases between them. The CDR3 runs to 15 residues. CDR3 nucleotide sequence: TGTGCCAGCAGGGCAAATGACGGGGTCGCCTACGAGCAGTACTTC. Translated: CASRANDGVAYEQYF.

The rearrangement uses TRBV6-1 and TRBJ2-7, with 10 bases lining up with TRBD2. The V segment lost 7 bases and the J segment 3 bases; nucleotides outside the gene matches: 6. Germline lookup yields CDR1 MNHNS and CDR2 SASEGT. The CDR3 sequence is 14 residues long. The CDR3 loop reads CASTEGTSVYEQYF. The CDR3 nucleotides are TGTGCCAGCACTGAGGGGACTAGCGTCTACGAGCAGTACTTC.

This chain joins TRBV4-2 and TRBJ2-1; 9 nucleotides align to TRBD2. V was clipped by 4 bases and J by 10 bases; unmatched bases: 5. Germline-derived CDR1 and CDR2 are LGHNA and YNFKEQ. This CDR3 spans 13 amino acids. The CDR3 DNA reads TGTGCCAGCAGCCTGATAGCGGGAGAAGAGCAGTTCTTC. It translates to CASSLIAGEEQFF.

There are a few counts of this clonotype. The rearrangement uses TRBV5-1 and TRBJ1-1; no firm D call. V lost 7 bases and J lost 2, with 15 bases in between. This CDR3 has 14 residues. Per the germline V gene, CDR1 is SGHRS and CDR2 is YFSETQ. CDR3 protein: CASSLREINTEAFF. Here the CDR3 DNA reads TGCGCCAGCTCGCTGAGGGAAATTAACACTGAAGCTTTCTTT.

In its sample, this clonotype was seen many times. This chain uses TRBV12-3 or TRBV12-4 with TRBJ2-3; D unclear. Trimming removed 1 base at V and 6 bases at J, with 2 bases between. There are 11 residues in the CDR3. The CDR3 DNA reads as TGTGCCAGCAGTTTAGAGGATACGCAGTATTTT. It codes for CASSLEDTQYF.

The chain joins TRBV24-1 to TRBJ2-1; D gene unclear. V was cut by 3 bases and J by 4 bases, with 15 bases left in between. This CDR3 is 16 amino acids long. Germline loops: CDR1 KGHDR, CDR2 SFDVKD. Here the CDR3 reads CATSDVGQDEYNEQFF. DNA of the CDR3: TGTGCCACCAGTGATGTTGGGCAGGACGAATACAATGAGCAGTTCTTC.

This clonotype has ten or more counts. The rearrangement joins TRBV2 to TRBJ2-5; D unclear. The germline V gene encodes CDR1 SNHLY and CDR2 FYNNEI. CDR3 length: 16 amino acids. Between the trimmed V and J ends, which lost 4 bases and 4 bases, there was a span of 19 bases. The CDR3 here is CASSVGGRRVGETQYF. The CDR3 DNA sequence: TGTGCCAGCAGTGTTGGTGGGCGTAGGGTCGGAGAGACCCAGTACTTC.